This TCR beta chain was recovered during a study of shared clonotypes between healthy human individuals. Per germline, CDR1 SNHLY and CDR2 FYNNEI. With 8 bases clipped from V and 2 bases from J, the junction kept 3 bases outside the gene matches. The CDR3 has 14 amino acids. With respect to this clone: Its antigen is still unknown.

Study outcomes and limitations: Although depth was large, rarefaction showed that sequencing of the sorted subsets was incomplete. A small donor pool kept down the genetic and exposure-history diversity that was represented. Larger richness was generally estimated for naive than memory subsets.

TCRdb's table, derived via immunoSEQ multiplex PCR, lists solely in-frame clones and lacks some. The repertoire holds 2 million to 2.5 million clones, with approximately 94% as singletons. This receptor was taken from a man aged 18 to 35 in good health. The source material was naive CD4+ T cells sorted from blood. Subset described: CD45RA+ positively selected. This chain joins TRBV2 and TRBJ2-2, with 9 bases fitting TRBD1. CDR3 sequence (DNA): TGTGCCAGCGGGACAGGGTTTAACACCGGGGAGCTGTTTTTT. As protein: CASGTGFNTGELFF.